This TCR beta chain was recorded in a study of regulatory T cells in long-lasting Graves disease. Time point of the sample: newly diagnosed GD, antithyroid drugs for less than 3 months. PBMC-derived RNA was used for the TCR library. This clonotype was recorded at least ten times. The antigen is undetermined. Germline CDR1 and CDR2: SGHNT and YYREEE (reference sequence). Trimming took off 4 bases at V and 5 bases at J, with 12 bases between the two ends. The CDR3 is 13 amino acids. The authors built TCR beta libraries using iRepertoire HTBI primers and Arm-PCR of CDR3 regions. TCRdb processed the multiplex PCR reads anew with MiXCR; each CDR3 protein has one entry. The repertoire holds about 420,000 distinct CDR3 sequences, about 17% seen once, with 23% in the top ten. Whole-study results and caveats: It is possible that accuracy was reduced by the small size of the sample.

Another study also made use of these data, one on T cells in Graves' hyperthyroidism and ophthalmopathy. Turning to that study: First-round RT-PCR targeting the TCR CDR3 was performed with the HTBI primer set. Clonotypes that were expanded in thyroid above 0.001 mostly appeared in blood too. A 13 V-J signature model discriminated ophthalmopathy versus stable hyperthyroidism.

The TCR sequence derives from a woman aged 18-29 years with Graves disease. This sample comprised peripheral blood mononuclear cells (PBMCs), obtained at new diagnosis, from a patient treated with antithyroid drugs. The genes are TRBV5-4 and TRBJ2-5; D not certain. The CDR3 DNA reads TGTGCCAGCAGCGGCGTCGAAACTGAGACCCAGTACTTC. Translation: CASSGVETETQYF.